Below are 6 T cell receptor beta chains sequenced from a single sample in a study of shared clonotypes between healthy human individuals (dated by TCRdb to 2020 to 2021). Library prep was done by the immunoSEQ multiplex PCR assay. TCRdb took over this immuneACCESS table, retaining in-frame rearrangements with V and J assigned. Such tables are incomplete; in checked studies, under half of the missing clones stem from an unresolved V gene, and the remainder is unexplained. For this sample the table gives about 2.3 million clones, of which about 92% were detected only once. Roughly 0.36% of the sample is in the top ten clones. The sample comprised naive CD4+ T cells from PBMCs. Explained via the paper, the cell subset or site label denotes: CD45RA+ positively selected. Every receptor here comes from a man aged 18 to 30 in good health. Some clones in this sample may be carry-over from other donors' samples.

The rearrangement uses TRBV7-2 and TRBJ2-5; TRBD2 agrees at 11 bases. The germline V gene has CDR1 SGHTA and CDR2 FQGNSA. The junction had 11 bases not matched to a gene; V was cut back by 4 bases and J by 1 base. This CDR3 region has 18 residues. The CDR3 here is CASSYLGSGRATQETQYF. CDR3 coding DNA: TGTGCCAGCAGCTACTTAGGTAGCGGGAGGGCAACCCAAGAGACCCAGTACTTC.

CDR3 sequence (DNA): TGTGCCACCAGCAGAGATAGCGGATACTACGAGCAGTACTTC. This encodes CATSRDSGYYEQYF. The gene calls are TRBV15 and TRBJ2-7, with D tentatively TRBD2 (6 bases). Germline V CDR1 and CDR2: LNHNV, YYDKDF (reference sequence). The CDR3 has 14 amino acids. The V end lost 0 bases, the J end lost 3 bases, and 9 bases lay between the germline ends.

This chain links TRBV28 with TRBJ1-5; 10 bases align to TRBD1. The CDR3 has 17 amino acids. Germline V CDR1 and CDR2: MDHEN, SYDVKM. V dropped 5 bases and J dropped 2; count of bases not matched to a gene: 9. In DNA, the CDR3 is TGTGCCAGCAGTACCAGACAGGGGGCGTGGGGCAATCAGCCCCAGCATTTT. It encodes CASSTRQGAWGNQPQHF.

V gene TRBV7-9 combines with J gene TRBJ2-7, with 7 bases that match TRBD1. CDR1 and CDR2 (germline): SEHNR, FQNEAQ (reference sequence). Germline trimming cut 5 bases from V and 5 bases from J; bases unmatched to any gene: 12. This CDR3 is 15 amino acids long. The CDR3 sequence is CASSLMTGFSHEQYF. The CDR3 nucleotides read TGTGCCAGCAGCCTGATGACAGGGTTTTCCCACGAGCAGTACTTC.

This CDR3 reads CASSGTGKGYEQYF. CDR3 bases: TGTGCCAGCAGCGGGACAGGGAAGGGTTACGAGCAGTACTTC. This chain uses TRBV6-6 with TRBJ2-7, with 9 bases aligning to TRBD1. Per the germline V gene, CDR1 is MNHNY and CDR2 is SVGAGI (reference sequence). The trim removed 6 bases at V and 4 bases at J, leaving 7 bases unmatched. The CDR3 extends over 14 amino acids.

V usage is TRBV2 and J usage is TRBJ1-5; the D gene is possibly TRBD1 (6 bases). Trimming left V 6 bases short and J 4 bases short, with 13 bases between. This CDR3 comprises 14 residues. Germline V lookup: CDR1 SNHLY, CDR2 FYNNEI. CDR3 bases: TGTGCCAGCAGGGGGGCCTTGGGGAATCAGCCCCAGCATTTT. This codes for CASRGALGNQPQHF.